These T cell receptor beta chains were read from a single sample in a study of cytomegalovirus exposure and HLA in healthy donors. TCRdb's table, derived via immunoSEQ multiplex PCR, lists solely in-frame clones and lacks some. The data contain 130,000 to 150,000 clones, 89% of them seen just once; the ten biggest clones take up 8% to 9.5%. The specimen was PBMCs. Every receptor here comes from a woman between 18 and 29 years old in good health and CMV-seropositive. CDR3s include the opening cysteine and the closing phenylalanine or tryptophan. D genes are given only for firm matches. Rows may omit the clone size; those that give it use once, few, many or a size class.

J gene: TRBJ2-5
V gene: TRBV11-2
clone size: NA
D gene: TRBD2
CDR3 protein: CASSLLAGVVETQYF
CDR3 DNA: TGTGCCAGCAGCTTACTAGCGGGGGTTGTAGAGACCCAGTACTTC

J gene: TRBJ2-2
V gene: TRBV5-4
clone size: NA
D gene: TRBD2
CDR3 protein: CASSSAGGNTGELFF
CDR3 DNA: TGTGCCAGCAGCTCGGCGGGGGGGAACACCGGGGAGCTGTTTTTT

J gene: TRBJ1-1
V gene: TRBV4-2
clone size: NA
D gene: NA
CDR3 protein: CASSQDLEGKTTFF
CDR3 DNA: TGTGCCAGCAGCCAAGATTTGGAGGGGAAGACGACTTTCTTT

J gene: TRBJ2-2
V gene: TRBV7-3
clone size: NA
D gene: NA
CDR3 protein: CASSFGANTGELFF
CDR3 DNA: TGTGCCAGCAGCTTCGGGGCGAACACCGGGGAGCTGTTTTTT

J gene: TRBJ1-4
V gene: TRBV5-1
clone size: NA
D gene: NA
CDR3 protein: CASSTGTYNEKLFF
CDR3 DNA: TGCGCCAGCAGCACCGGGACTTATAATGAAAAACTGTTTTTT

J gene: TRBJ1-1
V gene: TRBV28
clone size: NA
D gene: TRBD1
CDR3 protein: CASIYTGGDTEAFF
CDR3 DNA: TGTGCCAGCATTTACACAGGGGGGGACACTGAAGCTTTCTTT

J gene: TRBJ2-3
V gene: TRBV27
clone size: NA
D gene: NA
CDR3 protein: CASRLGSTDTQYF
CDR3 DNA: TGTGCCAGCAGACTAGGCAGCACAGATACGCAGTATTTT

J gene: TRBJ1-1
V gene: TRBV15
clone size: NA
D gene: NA
CDR3 protein: CATSRRGTEAFF
CDR3 DNA: TGTGCCACCTCTCGGCGGGGCACTGAAGCTTTCTTT

J gene: TRBJ2-1
V gene: TRBV15
clone size: NA
D gene: TRBD2
CDR3 protein: CATSRDPVIAGGHNEQFF
CDR3 DNA: TGTGCCACCAGCAGAGATCCCGTTATCGCGGGGGGCCACAATGAGCAGTTCTTC

J gene: TRBJ1-1
V gene: TRBV15
clone size: NA
D gene: TRBD1
CDR3 protein: CATSRDRVMNTEAFF
CDR3 DNA: TGTGCCACCAGCAGGGACAGGGTTATGAACACTGAAGCTTTCTTT

J gene: TRBJ2-1
V gene: TRBV5-4
clone size: NA
D gene: TRBD2
CDR3 protein: CASSSPPSGGWNEQFF
CDR3 DNA: TGTGCCAGCAGCTCGCCACCTAGCGGGGGGTGGAATGAGCAGTTCTTC

J gene: TRBJ2-5
V gene: TRBV9
clone size: NA
D gene: TRBD2
CDR3 protein: CASSPRTSGAGETQYF
CDR3 DNA: TGTGCCAGCAGCCCCCGGACTAGCGGGGCCGGGGAGACCCAGTACTTC

J gene: TRBJ2-1
V gene: TRBV19
clone size: NA
D gene: NA
CDR3 protein: CASSIPDSREQFF
CDR3 DNA: TGTGCCAGTAGTATCCCGGACTCCCGCGAGCAGTTCTTC

J gene: TRBJ1-5
V gene: TRBV7-8
clone size: NA
D gene: NA
CDR3 protein: CASSLVRLNTGNQPQHF
CDR3 DNA: TGTGCCAGCAGCTTAGTCAGGCTTAACACGGGCAATCAGCCCCAGCATTTT

J gene: TRBJ1-2
V gene: TRBV10-3
clone size: NA
D gene: TRBD1
CDR3 protein: CAISDEGGGIYGYTF
CDR3 DNA: TGTGCCATCAGTGATGAAGGGGGCGGAATATATGGCTACACCTTC

J gene: TRBJ1-2
V gene: TRBV30
clone size: NA
D gene: NA
CDR3 protein: CAWRPGGGTTRTTF
CDR3 DNA: TGTGCCTGGAGGCCGGGAGGTGGGACTACTCGAACCACCTTC

J gene: TRBJ1-5
V gene: TRBV6-5
clone size: few
D gene: NA
CDR3 protein: CASTGGHGQPQHF
CDR3 DNA: TGTGCCAGCACCGGGGGGCATGGTCAGCCCCAGCATTTT

J gene: TRBJ2-1
V gene: TRBV2
clone size: NA
D gene: TRBD1
CDR3 protein: CASSLTGGNEQFF
CDR3 DNA: TGTGCCAGCAGCCTGACAGGGGGCAATGAGCAGTTCTTC

J gene: TRBJ2-5
V gene: TRBV5-1
clone size: NA
D gene: NA
CDR3 protein: CASSPSHLAISQETQYF
CDR3 DNA: TGCGCCAGCAGCCCCAGCCACCTAGCGATTTCCCAAGAGACCCAGTACTTC

J gene: TRBJ2-1
V gene: TRBV5-1
clone size: NA
D gene: TRBD2
CDR3 protein: CASSLAGTSGGSYNEQFF
CDR3 DNA: TGCGCCAGCAGCTTGGCCGGGACTAGCGGGGGCTCCTACAATGAGCAGTTCTTC

J gene: TRBJ1-5
V gene: TRBV19
clone size: NA
D gene: NA
CDR3 protein: CASSIVTAKRQPQHF
CDR3 DNA: TGTGCCAGTAGTATAGTGACAGCCAAGAGGCAGCCCCAGCATTTT

J gene: TRBJ2-3
V gene: TRBV11-2
clone size: NA
D gene: NA
CDR3 protein: CASSLAPRDTQYF
CDR3 DNA: TGTGCCAGCAGCTTAGCCCCGCGAGATACGCAGTATTTT

J gene: TRBJ1-2
V gene: TRBV7-9
clone size: NA
D gene: NA
CDR3 protein: CASSHGGAAGYTF
CDR3 DNA: TGTGCCAGCAGCCACGGGGGTGCCGCCGGCTACACCTTC

J gene: TRBJ2-7
V gene: TRBV27
clone size: NA
D gene: TRBD2
CDR3 protein: CASSFLGLGGDSSYEQYF
CDR3 DNA: TGTGCCAGCAGTTTTCTCGGCCTGGGGGGGGATAGCTCCTACGAGCAGTACTTC

J gene: TRBJ1-3
V gene: TRBV30
clone size: NA
D gene: TRBD1
CDR3 protein: CAWTTGKTGNTIYF
CDR3 DNA: TGTGCCTGGACGACAGGGAAAACTGGAAACACCATATATTTT